This T cell receptor beta chain comes out of a study of T cell responses to AZD1222 COVID-19 vaccine. Comments on this clone: Antigen unknown.

Sequencing was performed with immunoSEQ multiplex PCR; in TCRdb, only in-frame clones are kept and a portion is missing. The repertoire holds 100,000 to 150,000 clones, with 75% to 95% as singletons. Looked up from germline, CDR1 is SGHDT and CDR2 is YYEEEE. Trimming took 1 base from V and 0 from J; bases not matched to a gene: 10. The CDR3 length is 18 residues. Study results and caveats: Scientists sampled the repertoires only once the peak T cell response had passed.

The TCR was taken from an adult who received the MenACWY meningococcal vaccine as a control. The material sequenced was peripheral blood, taken 28 days after the second dose of the MenACWY control vaccine. The chain uses TRBV5-6 and TRBJ1-5, with TRBD1 identical over 7 bases. DNA for the CDR3: TGTGCCAGCAGCTTGTGGACAGGAAGGTCCTATAGCAATCAGCCCCAGCATTTT. This translates into CASSLWTGRSYSNQPQHF.